This section outlines one T cell receptor beta chain sequence together with its context. The data were taken from a study of shared T cell receptors in the human thymus. Sequenced by immunoSEQ multiplex PCR; TCRdb stores in-frame clones only, minus some. The repertoire consists of hundreds of thousands of clones, with around 87% occurring once and the leading ten covering 0.0095% to 0.011%. This same sample was also taken into another study, of human thymus T cells. That paper states: Corrective cardiac operations yielded the resected thymus tissue. Thymic and blood repertoires seemed to show skewed V and J gene use.

The specimen sequenced was thymocytes. The sequence came from a boy in the first two years of life with a congenital heart defect.

The CDR3 spells CASSPEAGDPYNEQFF. In DNA, the CDR3 is TGTGCCAGCAGCCCAGAGGCGGGAGACCCCTACAATGAGCAGTTCTTC. V and J are TRBV4-2 and TRBJ2-1, with 7 bases matching TRBD2. This CDR3 is built from 16 residues. CDR1 is LGHNA and CDR2 is YNFKEQ in the germline V gene. V shed 4 bases and J 2 bases; nucleotides not matched to a gene: 8.